The 31 T cell receptor beta chains given below trace back to one sample, sequenced in a study of blood T cell repertoires in COVID-19. Repertoires were generated with immunoSEQ multiplex PCR, while TCRdb's copy carries only in-frame clones and drops some. The sample contains over 200,000 clones, 75% to 90% of which appear only once. The sample taken for sequencing was peripheral blood. These receptor sequences come from a woman aged 25 to 45 who had recovered from COVID-19.

The chain has TRBV7-9 and TRBJ2-3; 8 bases are shared with TRBD2. V lost 8 bases and J lost 4; bases outside the gene matches: 8. The CDR3 loop spans 14 amino acids. Germline V gene data show CDR1 as SEHNR and CDR2 as FQNEAQ (reference sequence). CDR3 coding DNA: TGTGCCAGCGATATCAGCGGGGGTTCAGATACGCAGTATTTT. Encoded protein: CASDISGGSDTQYF.

This clone appeared a single time. This chain connects TRBV6-1 to TRBJ2-4; TRBD2 aligns across 8 bases. Looked up from germline, CDR1 is MNHNS and CDR2 is SASEGT. This CDR3 comprises 16 residues. V lost 1 base and J lost 2; bases outside the gene matches: 4. The DNA for the CDR3 is TGTGCCAGCAGTGAAGAGTCGGGGGGGCCCAAAAACATTCAGTACTTC. Residues: CASSEESGGPKNIQYF.

The chain links TRBV21-1 to TRBJ1-1; TRBD1, the table's D call, was not compared with the DNA. TRBV21-1 is a known pseudogene. This CDR3 contains 19 residues. CDR3 protein: CASSKAGTGGTFMNTEAFF. The CDR3 DNA is TGTGCCAGCAGCAAAGCGGGGACAGGGGGTACCTTCATGAACACTGAAGCTTTCTTT.

In the case of this clone: One end of the junction does not line up with germline, which may come from a read error. At the DNA level, this CDR3 is encoded by other sequences in the same sample as well. The chain links TRBV4-3 to TRBJ1-1; D is perhaps TRBD1 (6 bases). The CDR3 loop spans 15 amino acids. Germline values: CDR1 LGHNA, CDR2 YSLEER. The CDR3 sequence is CASSQGSTGNTEAFF. The CDR3 coding sequence is TGCGCCAGCAGTCAAGGTTCGACAGGGAACACTGAAGCTTTCTTT.

The chain recombines TRBV6-5 with TRBJ1-6; TRBD1 agrees at 7 bases. CDR1 and CDR2 (germline): MNHEY, SVGAGI. This CDR3 is built from 15 residues. V lost 5 bases, J lost 6 bases, and 7 bases stayed unmatched. The CDR3 DNA sequence: TGTGCCAGCAGTACCCAGACAGGGTTTAATTCACCCCTCCACTTT. Its protein product is CASSTQTGFNSPLHF.

Here the CDR3 reads CASSDFLGGYGYTF. The CDR3 DNA reads as TGTGCCAGCAGCGACTTCCTGGGGGGATATGGCTACACCTTC. This chain links TRBV9 with TRBJ1-2; possible D gene TRBD1, 5 bases. The ends were cut back, 3 bases at V and 5 bases at J, with 14 bases in the middle. The CDR3 extends over 14 amino acids. Germline V gives CDR1 SGDLS, CDR2 YYNGEE.

The chain joins TRBV2 to TRBJ1-4, with 8 bases matching TRBD1. V lost 5 bases to trimming and J lost 3 bases; unmatched junction nucleotides: 5. Germline loops: CDR1 SNHLY, CDR2 FYNNEI. The CDR3 covers 15 residues. In nucleotides, the CDR3 is TGTGCCAGCAGTTCTGACAGGGGAGCTAATGAAAAACTGTTTTTT. This translates into CASSSDRGANEKLFF.

The V gene is TRBV18, the J gene TRBJ2-7, with TRBD2 matching over 8 bases. From germline, CDR1 is KGHSH and CDR2 LQKENI. The CDR3 totals 12 residues. The J segment lost 5 bases and the V segment lost 3 bases, leaving 0 bases of the junction unmatched. CDR3 amino acids: CASSPSGDEQYF. The CDR3 region has the DNA TGTGCCAGCTCACCTAGCGGGGACGAGCAGTACTTC.

This clone came up once. The V and J genes are TRBV7-2 and TRBJ2-7, with 9 bases matching TRBD1. Looked up from germline, CDR1 is SGHTA and CDR2 is FQGNSA. This CDR3 contains 14 residues. With 4 bases clipped from V and 3 bases from J, the junction kept 4 bases outside the gene matches. CDR3 region: CASSSRTGVYEQYF. DNA for the CDR3: TGTGCCAGCAGCTCCCGGACAGGGGTCTACGAGCAGTACTTC.

The chain has TRBV3-1 (or the pseudogene TRBV3-2) and TRBJ2-7, with D perhaps matching TRBD1 (5 bases). Germline values: CDR1 LGHDT, CDR2 YNNKEL (reference sequence). CDR3 length: 20 amino acids. Trimming removed 0 bases at V and 4 bases at J, with 28 bases between. The CDR3 loop is CASSQDSGSANVGQRYEQYF. The DNA of the CDR3 is TGTGCCAGCAGCCAAGATTCCGGATCCGCCAACGTGGGGCAACGATACGAGCAGTACTTC.

This clone was found many times. The chain has TRBV25-1 and TRBJ1-3; no definite D call. This CDR3 has 14 residues. Per the germline V gene, CDR1 is MGHDK and CDR2 is SYGVNS. V gave up 2 bases and J gave up 1 base, with 6 bases separating them. CDR3 region: CASSEERSGNTIYF. The CDR3 region has the DNA TGTGCCAGCAGTGAAGAGAGGTCTGGAAACACCATATATTTT. The complete variable domain, with remaining parts taken from reference TRBV25-1 and TRBJ1-3, reads EADIYQTPRYLVIGTGKKITLECSQTMGHDKMYWYQQDPGMELHLIHYSYGVNSTEKGDLSSESTVSRIRTEHFPLTLESARPSHTSQYLCASSEERSGNTIYFGEGSWLTVV.

The chain links TRBV7-2 to TRBJ1-5; D might be TRBD1 (5 bases). The CDR3 consists of 14 residues. Germline V gene sequence: CDR1 SGHTA, CDR2 FQGNSA. The V end lost 1 base, the J end lost 3 bases, and 7 bases lay between the germline ends. The CDR3 protein is CASSLGQTNQPQHF. CDR3 DNA sequence: TGTGCCAGCAGCTTAGGACAGACCAATCAGCCCCAGCATTTT.

The V gene is TRBV5-1, the J gene TRBJ2-1; TRBD2 is a possible D gene (6 bases). This CDR3 has 14 residues. The germline V and J ends were trimmed by 4 bases and 5 bases, with 13 bases remaining between them. Germline lookup yields CDR1 SGHRS and CDR2 YFSETQ. CDR3 residues: CASSPGLLDNEQFF. The CDR3 region has the DNA TGCGCCAGCAGCCCGGGACTGCTAGACAATGAGCAGTTCTTC.

V is TRBV6-6 and J is TRBJ1-2, with 7 positions matching TRBD1. Germline-derived CDR1 and CDR2 are MNHNY and SVGAGI (reference sequence). J lost 1 base, V lost 0 bases, and 5 bases had no gene match. The CDR3 contains 16 residues. Here the CDR3 DNA reads TGTGCCAGCAGTTACTCGGCGGGGACAGTTAACTATGGCTACACCTTC. Encoded protein: CASSYSAGTVNYGYTF.

The chain has TRBV18 and TRBJ2-7; 9 bases are a match to TRBD1. J lost 4 bases, V lost 3 bases, and 10 bases had no gene match. This CDR3 region has 16 residues. Germline assignment: CDR1 KGHSH and CDR2 LQKENI. CDR3 DNA sequence: TGTGCCAGCTCACCCATGCTCCGGACAGGGGCATACGAGCAGTACTTC. Its translation is CASSPMLRTGAYEQYF.

The chain combines TRBV18 with TRBJ1-2; weak D call: TRBD1 (6 bases). Germline V lookup: CDR1 KGHSH, CDR2 LQKENI. The CDR3 covers 14 residues. Trimming shortened V by 2 bases and J by 3 bases, and 10 bases separated the two germline ends. The CDR3 DNA reads as TGTGCCAGCTCACCAACAGGGCGGGACTATGGCTACACCTTC. Translating gives CASSPTGRDYGYTF.

This clone was observed a handful of times. This sequence joins TRBV7-2 and TRBJ1-3; D is uncertain. Trimming removed 1 base from V and 4 bases from J, with 8 bases in between. CDR3 length: 14 residues. The germline CDR1 and CDR2 sequences are SGHTA and FQGNSA. This CDR3 is CASSLVSAGNTIYF. The DNA of the CDR3 is TGTGCCAGCAGCTTAGTCAGCGCAGGAAACACCATATATTTT.

The chain carries TRBV3-1 (or the pseudogene TRBV3-2) and TRBJ1-2; D gene uncertain. This CDR3 spans 12 amino acids. Germline-derived CDR1 and CDR2 are LGHDT and YNNKEL (reference sequence). V lost 2 bases, J lost 7 bases, and 8 bases lay in between. The CDR3 DNA is TGTGCCAGCAGCCAAACTGTTGGTGGCTACACCTTC. Amino acid sequence: CASSQTVGGYTF.

V and J are TRBV19 and TRBJ1-5, with 7 bases identical to TRBD1. In germline, CDR1 is LNHDA, CDR2 SQIVND (reference sequence). The junction had 18 bases not matched to a gene; V was cut back by 5 bases and J by 11 bases. The CDR3 consists of 16 residues. CDR3 nucleotide sequence: TGTGCCAGTAGTGCGGGGGGGACAGTTCAAATCGAAACCCAGCATTTT. This gives the protein CASSAGGTVQIETQHF.

The table lists this clone with a count of one. The rearrangement links TRBV4-1 to TRBJ1-1, with TRBD1 as a possible D gene (6 bases). Germline CDR1 is MGHRA and CDR2 is YSYEKL. With 0 bases removed from V and 0 bases from J, the gap between germline ends came to 14 bases. CDR3 length: 17 amino acids. The CDR3 DNA reads TGCGCCAGCAGCCAAGACGAAGGGGGGGAGTTGAACACTGAAGCTTTCTTT. Its translation: CASSQDEGGELNTEAFF.

This chain connects TRBV20-1 to TRBJ2-3, with D possibly TRBD2 on 6 matching bases. V was shortened by 3 bases and J by 1 base, with 14 bases between the two germline ends. Germline assignment: CDR1 DFQATT and CDR2 SNEGSKA (reference sequence). The CDR3 loop spans 15 amino acids. CDR3 coding DNA: TGCAGTGCTAGTGTCTTGGGGGGTGGCACAGATACGCAGTATTTT. This encodes CSASVLGGGTDTQYF.

In this sample, this clone turned up once. The rearrangement links TRBV4-1 to TRBJ2-3; 9 bases align to TRBD2. The CDR3 runs 15 residues. The V gene's germline CDR1 is MGHRA and CDR2 YSYEKL. With V trimmed by 0 bases and J by 6 bases, 4 bases remained unmatched. Here the CDR3 reads CASSQDQLAGDTQYF. DNA for the CDR3: TGCGCCAGCAGCCAAGATCAGCTAGCGGGGGATACGCAGTATTTT.

The chain links TRBV2 to TRBJ2-3, with D tentatively TRBD1 (6 bases). CDR3 length equals 12 residues. Trimming cost V 9 bases and J 2 bases, with 9 bases left between them. Germline V gene lookup returns CDR1 SNHLY and CDR2 FYNNEI. Written as DNA, the CDR3 is TGTGCCAGTAGGGGGATCACAGATACGCAGTATTTT. Translated: CASRGITDTQYF.

The genes are TRBV27 and TRBJ2-5, with 7 positions matching TRBD1. The V segment lost 6 bases and the J segment 0 bases; nucleotides outside the gene matches: 10. Germline CDR1 and CDR2: MNHEY and SMNVEV (reference sequence). The CDR3 covers 16 residues. CDR3 nucleotides: TGTGCCAGCAGCCCTGAGATAGGGACAGACCAAGAGACCCAGTACTTC. This codes for CASSPEIGTDQETQYF.

J is TRBJ2-7 and V is TRBV4-3; 9 bases are a match to TRBD2. The CDR3 runs to 16 residues. CDR1 is LGHNA, CDR2 YSLEER, per germline. Losses at the gene ends were 0 bases for V and 3 bases for J; bases not matched to a gene: 6. CDR3 coding DNA: TGCGCCAGCAGCCAAGATAATAGCGGGGGATACTACGAGCAGTACTTC. Its protein is CASSQDNSGGYYEQYF.

The CDR3 nucleotides are TGTGCCAGCAATCCGTCTAGGACTGCTAATGAGCAGTTCTTC. It encodes CASNPSRTANEQFF. The rearrangement uses TRBV2 and TRBJ2-1, with a tentative D call TRBD2 (5 bases). V gave up 7 bases and J gave up 7 bases, with 17 bases separating them. There are 14 residues in the CDR3. CDR1 SNHLY and CDR2 FYNNEI come from the germline V gene.

In this sample, this clone turned up a few times. V usage is TRBV6-4 and J usage is TRBJ2-1; weak D call: TRBD2 (5 bases). With 4 bases removed from V and 6 bases from J, the gap between germline ends came to 13 bases. Germline values: CDR1 MRHNA, CDR2 SNTAGT. The CDR3 covers 14 residues. The CDR3, as DNA: TGTGCCAGCAGTGTTGCGGGCTCATCCAATGAGCAGTTCTTC. Protein product: CASSVAGSSNEQFF.

V and J are TRBV4-1 and TRBJ1-2; D is ambiguous. Trimming pared 4 bases from V and 5 bases from J, leaving 11 bases between. Germline V gene data show CDR1 as MGHRA and CDR2 as YSYEKL. CDR3 length: 13 amino acids. The CDR3 loop is CASSPPQSYGYTF. CDR3 sequence (DNA): TGCGCCAGCAGCCCCCCCCAGTCTTATGGCTACACCTTC.

The chain employs TRBV6-2 or TRBV6-3 and TRBJ1-1; D might be TRBD1 (5 bases). The V end lost 2 bases, the J end lost 4 bases, and 11 bases lay between the germline ends. The CDR3 totals 14 residues. Looked up from germline, CDR1 is MNHEY and CDR2 is SVGEGT. As DNA, the CDR3 is TGTGCCAGCAGTTACGGAGGGGATGGCACTGAAGCTTTCTTT. Translation: CASSYGGDGTEAFF.

The gene calls are TRBV5-1 and TRBJ1-6; D gene unclear. V lost 4 bases, J lost 2 bases, and 10 bases lay in between. CDR3 size: 15 residues. The germline V gene encodes CDR1 SGHRS and CDR2 YFSETQ. The CDR3 region is CASSTAGTYNSPLHF. The CDR3 DNA reads TGCGCCAGCAGCACGGCAGGTACCTATAATTCACCCCTCCACTTT.

This sequence joins TRBV7-2 and TRBJ1-5; D is unclear. Germline V CDR1 and CDR2: SGHTA, FQGNSA. V lost 5 bases and J 7 bases, leaving 15 bases between the germline ends. This CDR3 has 14 amino acids. The CDR3 DNA sequence: TGTGCCAGCAGCGCTGATCTAAAGCCCCAGCCCCAGCATTTT. It translates to CASSADLKPQPQHF.